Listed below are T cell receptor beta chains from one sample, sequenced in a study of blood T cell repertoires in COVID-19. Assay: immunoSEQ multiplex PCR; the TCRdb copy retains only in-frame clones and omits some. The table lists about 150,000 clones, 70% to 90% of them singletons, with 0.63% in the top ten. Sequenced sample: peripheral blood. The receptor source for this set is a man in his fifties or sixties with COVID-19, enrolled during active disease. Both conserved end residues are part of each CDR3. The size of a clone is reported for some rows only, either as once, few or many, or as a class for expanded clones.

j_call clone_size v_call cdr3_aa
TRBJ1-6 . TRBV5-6 CASRQTSSYNSPLHF
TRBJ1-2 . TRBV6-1 CASSAQGLTGGYGYTF
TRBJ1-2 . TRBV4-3 CASSQEVSGIYGYTF
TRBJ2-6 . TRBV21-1 CASSANHCSGANVLTF
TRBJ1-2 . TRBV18 CASSPPGRGPWVRGYTF
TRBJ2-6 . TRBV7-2 CASSLFEISGANVLTF
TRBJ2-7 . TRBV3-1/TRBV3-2 CASSQEVRSYEQYF
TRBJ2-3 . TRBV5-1 CASSLEQKSTDTQYF
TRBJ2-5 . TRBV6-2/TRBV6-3 CASTPGGVHETQYF
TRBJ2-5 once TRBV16 CASSQAVQETQYF
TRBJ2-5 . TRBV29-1 CSVAVARGETQYF
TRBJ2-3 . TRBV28 CASSFTSLGTDTQYF
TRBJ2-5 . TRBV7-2 CASSLAFSGGQETQYF
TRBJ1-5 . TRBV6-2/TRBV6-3 CASSYPLDRGNSNQPQHF
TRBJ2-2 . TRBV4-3 CASSLGTGGDTGELFF
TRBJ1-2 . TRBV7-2 CASSSTAAYGYTF
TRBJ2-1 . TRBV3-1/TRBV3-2 CASSQDRWVYNEQFF
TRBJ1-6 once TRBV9 CASSVGQAVNSPLHF
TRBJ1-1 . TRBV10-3 CAIRGQVDTEAFF
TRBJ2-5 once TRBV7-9 CASSQGETQYF
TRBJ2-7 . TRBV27 CASSLTSRTGHLYEQYF
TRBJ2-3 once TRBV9 CASSVGMTGGTDTQYF